Listed here are 5 T cell receptor beta chains from one sample, sequenced in a study of cytomegalovirus exposure and HLA in healthy donors. The study ran its PCR with 60 Vbeta and 13 Jbeta primers. The table came from immunoSEQ multiplex PCR; TCRdb's copy has only in-frame clones and leaves some out. The table lists 100,000 to 120,000 clones, around 83% of them singletons. The sequencing sample was made of PBMCs. These receptors were taken from an older woman in good health and CMV-seropositive.

The J gene is TRBJ2-1, the V gene TRBV28, with D perhaps matching TRBD2 (6 bases). The V gene lost 2 bases and the J gene lost 9 bases, with 8 bases spanning the gap. This CDR3 contains 12 residues. Germline V lookup: CDR1 MDHEN, CDR2 SYDVKM. The CDR3 bases are TGTGCCAGCAGTTTAACTAGCTCTGAGCAGTTCTTC. Its translation is CASSLTSSEQFF.

V and J are TRBV6-5 and TRBJ2-5; 7 bases match TRBD2. The last part of the DNA fits TRBJ2-7 better; the J call may be wrong. The length of the CDR3 is 16 residues. Germline assignment: CDR1 MNHEY and CDR2 SVGAGI. The CDR3 loop is CASSSVEASGAYEQYF. The DNA for the CDR3 is TGTGCCAGCAGTTCCGTTGAAGCTAGCGGAGCCTACGAGCAGTACTTC.

There are a few counts of this clone. This chain joins TRBV19 and TRBJ1-1, with a weak D call TRBD1 (6 bases). V was trimmed by 1 base and J by 9 bases, leaving 12 bases between them. The CDR3 spans 13 residues. Per germline, CDR1 LNHDA and CDR2 SQIVND (reference sequence). The CDR3 reads CASSIVAGAQAFF. The CDR3 coding sequence is TGTGCCAGTAGTATAGTGGCAGGGGCGCAAGCTTTCTTT.

V is TRBV29-1 and J is TRBJ1-3; tentative D call: TRBD1 (5 bases). Trimming stripped 6 bases from V and 0 bases from J, with 15 bases between. Germline V CDR1 and CDR2: SQVTM, ANQGSEA. The CDR3 covers 15 residues. This CDR3 is CSVFNTGSSGNTIYF. DNA of the CDR3: TGCAGCGTATTCAATACAGGTAGCTCTGGAAACACCATATATTTT.

The rearrangement joins TRBV9 to TRBJ2-7, with D maybe TRBD2 (6 bases). This CDR3 comprises 15 residues. Germline V CDR1 and CDR2: SGDLS, YYNGEE. The V end lost 4 bases, the J end lost 5 bases, and 19 bases lay between the germline ends. The DNA of the CDR3 is TGTGCCAGCAGCCCACAAGTGGGGGGATTACACGAGCAGTACTTC. Its translation is CASSPQVGGLHEQYF.